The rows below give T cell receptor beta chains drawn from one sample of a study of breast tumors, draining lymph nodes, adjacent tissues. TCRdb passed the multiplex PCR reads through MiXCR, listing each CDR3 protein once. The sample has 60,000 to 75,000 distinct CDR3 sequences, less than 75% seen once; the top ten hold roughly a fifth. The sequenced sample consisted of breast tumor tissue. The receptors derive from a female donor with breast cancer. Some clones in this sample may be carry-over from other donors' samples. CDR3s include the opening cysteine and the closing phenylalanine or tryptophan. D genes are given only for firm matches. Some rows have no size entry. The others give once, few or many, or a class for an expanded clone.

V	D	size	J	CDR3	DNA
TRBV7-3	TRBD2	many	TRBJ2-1	CASSLVGAGGPHNEQFF	TGTGCCAGCAGCCTGGTTGGGGCGGGAGGGCCTCACAATGAGCAGTTCTTC
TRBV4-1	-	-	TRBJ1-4	CASNVLQGEKLFF	TGCGCCAGCAACGTTCTCCAGGGGGAAAAACTGTTTTTT
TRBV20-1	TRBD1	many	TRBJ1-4	CSARDRQGGEKLFF	TGCAGTGCTAGAGATAGGCAGGGGGGTGAAAAACTGTTTTTT
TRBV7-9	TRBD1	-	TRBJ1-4	CASSLWDRGTNEKLFF	TGTGCCAGCAGCTTATGGGACAGGGGAACTAATGAAAAACTGTTTTTT
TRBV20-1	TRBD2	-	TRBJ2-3	CSASPTSGGGDTQYF	TGCAGTGCAAGCCCTACTAGCGGGGGGGGCGATACGCAGTATTTT
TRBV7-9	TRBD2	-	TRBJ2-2	CASSGLAGGSNTGELFF	TGTGCCAGCAGCGGACTAGCGGGAGGCTCGAACACCGGGGAGCTGTTTTTT
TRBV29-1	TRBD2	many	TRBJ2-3	CSVLLYLREGSTDTQYF	TGCAGCGTCCTCCTTTACTTGCGGGAGGGGAGCACAGATACGCAGTATTTT
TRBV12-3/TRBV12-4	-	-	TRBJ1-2	CASSFRVDGYTF	TGTGCCAGCAGTTTCCGGGTGGACGGCTACACCTTC
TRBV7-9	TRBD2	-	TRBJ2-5	CASSYPGLAGGGETQYF	TGTGCCAGCAGCTACCCCGGACTAGCGGGGGGGGGTGAGACCCAGTACTTC
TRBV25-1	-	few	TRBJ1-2	CASRMGGGYTF	TGTGCCAGCAGGATGGGGGGAGGCTACACCTTC
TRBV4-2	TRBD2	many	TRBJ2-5	CASSLRLAGGRQETQYF	TGTGCCAGCAGCCTAAGACTAGCGGGGGGTCGCCAAGAGACCCAGTACTTC
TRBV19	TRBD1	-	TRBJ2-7	CASSLTGVYEQYF	TGTGCCAGTAGTTTGACAGGGGTCTACGAGCAGTACTTC
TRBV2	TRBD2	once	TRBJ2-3	CATSGSGGTDTQYF	TGTGCCACTAGCGGGAGTGGCGGCACAGATACGCAGTATTTT